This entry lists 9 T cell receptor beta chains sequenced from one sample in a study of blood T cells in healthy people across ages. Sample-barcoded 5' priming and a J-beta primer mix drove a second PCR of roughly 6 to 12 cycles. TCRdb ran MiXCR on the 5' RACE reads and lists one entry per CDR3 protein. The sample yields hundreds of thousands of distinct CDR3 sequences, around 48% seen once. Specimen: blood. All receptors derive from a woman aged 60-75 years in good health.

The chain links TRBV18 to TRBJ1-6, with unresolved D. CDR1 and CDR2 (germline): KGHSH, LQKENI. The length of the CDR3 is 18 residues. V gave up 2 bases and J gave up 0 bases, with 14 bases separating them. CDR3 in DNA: TGTGCCAGCTCACCAAAGGAGGTGGGAGACTCCTATAATTCACCCCTCCACTTT. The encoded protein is CASSPKEVGDSYNSPLHF.

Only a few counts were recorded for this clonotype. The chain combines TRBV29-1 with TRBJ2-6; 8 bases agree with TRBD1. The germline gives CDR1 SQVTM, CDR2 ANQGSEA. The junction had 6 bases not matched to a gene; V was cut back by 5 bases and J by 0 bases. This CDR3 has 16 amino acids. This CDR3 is CSVTDRGVSGANVLTF. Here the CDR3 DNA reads TGCAGCGTTACAGACAGGGGAGTCTCTGGGGCCAACGTCCTGACTTTC.

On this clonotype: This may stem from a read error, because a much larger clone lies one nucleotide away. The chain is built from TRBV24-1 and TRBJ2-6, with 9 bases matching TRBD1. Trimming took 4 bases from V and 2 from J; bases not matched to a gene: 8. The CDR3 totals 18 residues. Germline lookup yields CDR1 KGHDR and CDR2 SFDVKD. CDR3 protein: CATSEERDRVTGANVLTF. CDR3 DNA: TGTGCCACCAGTGAGGAGAGGGACAGGGTCACTGGGGCCAACGTCCTGACTTTC.

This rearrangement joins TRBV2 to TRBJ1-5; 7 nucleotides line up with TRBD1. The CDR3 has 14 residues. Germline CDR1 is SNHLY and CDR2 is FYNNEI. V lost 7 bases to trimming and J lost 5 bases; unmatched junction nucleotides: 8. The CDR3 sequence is CASTRQGSDQPQHF. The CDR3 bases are TGTGCCAGCACCCGACAGGGATCCGATCAGCCCCAGCATTTT.

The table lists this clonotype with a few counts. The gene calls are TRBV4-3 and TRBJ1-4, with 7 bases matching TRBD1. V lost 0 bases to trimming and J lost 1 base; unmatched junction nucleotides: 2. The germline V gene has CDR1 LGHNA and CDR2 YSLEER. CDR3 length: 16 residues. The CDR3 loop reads CASSQDHRGTNEKLFF. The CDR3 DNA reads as TGCGCCAGCAGCCAAGATCACAGGGGAACTAATGAAAAACTGTTTTTT.

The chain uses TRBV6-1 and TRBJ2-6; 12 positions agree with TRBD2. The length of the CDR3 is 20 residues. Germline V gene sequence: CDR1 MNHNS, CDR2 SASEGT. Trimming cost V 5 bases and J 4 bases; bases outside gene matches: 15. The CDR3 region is CASSTPGLAGSNGGANVLTF. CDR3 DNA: TGTGCCAGCAGTACCCCTGGACTAGCGGGGTCTAACGGCGGGGCCAACGTCCTGACTTTC.

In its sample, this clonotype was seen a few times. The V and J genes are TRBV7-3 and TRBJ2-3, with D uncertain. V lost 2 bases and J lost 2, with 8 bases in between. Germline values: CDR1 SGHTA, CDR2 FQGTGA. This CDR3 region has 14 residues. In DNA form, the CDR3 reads TGTGCCAGCAGCTTAGAGTCAGTCACAGATACGCAGTATTTT. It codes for CASSLESVTDTQYF.

The CDR3 DNA reads TGCAGCCTTGGGAGCGGCTCCTACAATGAGCAGTTCTTC. Translating it yields CSLGSGSYNEQFF. This chain joins TRBV29-1 and TRBJ2-1; D might be TRBD2 (5 bases). CDR3 length: 13 amino acids. The ends were cut back, 8 bases at V and 0 bases at J, with 11 bases in the middle. Germline V gene sequence: CDR1 SQVTM, CDR2 ANQGSEA.

The CDR3 region has the DNA TGCAGCGTTGATACAGGGCGTGAAGATACGCAGTATTTT. It codes for CSVDTGREDTQYF. The rearrangement uses TRBV29-1 and TRBJ2-3, with D perhaps TRBD1 (6 bases). Per germline, CDR1 SQVTM and CDR2 ANQGSEA. The V and J ends lost 3 bases and 5 bases respectively, with 12 bases between them. This CDR3 has 13 amino acids.